One sample yielded the 26 T cell receptor beta chains listed below, sequenced in a study of beta chain features in type 1 diabetes. What was sequenced were expressed TCRB transcripts, since all of the isolated RNA had been reverse transcribed. Produced via immunoSEQ multiplex PCR; TCRdb's table is partial and in-frame only. This table holds about 700,000 clones, around 15% found once. The study, taken as a whole, reports: Significant though moderate, a shortening of TCRB CDR3s appeared in all four CD4+ subsets of Type 1 diabetes patients.

These receptors' targets are unknown. Sequenced input: naive CD4+ T cells from blood. The receptors originated from a man aged 18-30 years with type 1 diabetes.

The gene calls are TRBV10-1 and TRBJ2-7; no clear D. This CDR3 contains 14 residues. V was pared by 1 base and J by 2 bases, with 9 bases between. Germline-derived CDR1 and CDR2 are WNHNN and SYGVQD (reference sequence). The CDR3 nucleotides read TGCGCCAGCAGTGAGTTTCAGGAAGCCTACGAGCAGTACTTC. This gives the protein CASSEFQEAYEQYF.

This clone turned up a few times. The J gene is TRBJ2-7, the V gene TRBV28, with TRBD2 matching 10 bases. The junction had 10 bases not matched to a gene; V was cut back by 3 bases and J by 5 bases. The CDR3 runs 16 residues. CDR1 and CDR2 from the germline V gene are MDHEN and SYDVKM. The CDR3 DNA reads TGTGCCAGCAGTTTCCCCGGGCTAGCGGGGGTCGACGAGCAGTACTTC. This sequence encodes CASSFPGLAGVDEQYF.

This clone turned up a few times. This chain links TRBV2 with TRBJ1-2; D perhaps matches TRBD1 (5 bases). Germline V gives CDR1 SNHLY, CDR2 FYNNEI. The length of the CDR3 is 17 residues. Between the trimmed V and J ends, which lost 2 bases and 4 bases, there was a span of 20 bases. CDR3 in amino acids: CASSEQGSSSGAYGYTF. The CDR3 region has the DNA TGTGCCAGCAGTGAACAGGGCAGTTCATCAGGTGCCTATGGCTACACCTTC.

Only a few counts were recorded for this clone. The CDR3: CASSWTSGGTETQYF. CDR3 nucleotides: TGTGCCAGCAGCTGGACTAGCGGGGGAACGGAGACCCAGTACTTC. The chain couples TRBV5-4 to TRBJ2-5, with 13 bases fitting TRBD2. CDR3 length: 15 amino acids. V shed 3 bases, J shed 5 bases, and the junction held 4 bases outside the gene matches. The germline V gene encodes CDR1 SGHNT and CDR2 YYREEE (reference sequence).

V usage is TRBV10-3 and J usage is TRBJ2-1, with D maybe TRBD1 (6 bases). The germline V gene encodes CDR1 ENHRY and CDR2 SYGVKD. Between the trimmed V and J ends, which lost 6 bases and 8 bases, there was a span of 20 bases. The CDR3 has 15 residues. CDR3 DNA sequence: TGTGCCATCAGGCCAAGGACAGCCGGACGGGATGAGCAGTTCTTC. Amino acid sequence: CAIRPRTAGRDEQFF.

The genes are TRBV6-5 and TRBJ1-2, with 8 positions matching TRBD1. Germline CDR1 MNHEY, CDR2 SVGAGI. CDR3 length: 14 amino acids. With 5 bases clipped from V and 2 bases from J, the junction kept 4 bases outside the gene matches. The DNA for the CDR3 is TGTGCCAGCAGTCCAGGACAGGGAAACTATGGCTACACCTTC. Protein: CASSPGQGNYGYTF.

This clone has just a few counts. This chain links TRBV5-1 with TRBJ2-5, with D tentatively TRBD1 or TRBD2 (7 bases each). CDR1 SGHRS and CDR2 YFSETQ come from the germline V gene. V shed 2 bases and J shed 5 bases, with 13 bases lying between them. The CDR3 covers 14 residues. CDR3 nucleotide sequence: TGCGCCAGCAGCTTTGACAGGGAGGGGGAGACCCAGTACTTC. Amino acids: CASSFDREGETQYF. The full variable domain, rest sourced from reference TRBV5-1 and TRBJ2-5, is KAGVTQTPRYLIKTRGQQVTLSCSPISGHRSVSWYQQTPGQGLQFLFEYFSETQRNKGNFPGRFSGRQFSNSRSEMNVSTLELGDSALYLCASSFDREGETQYFGPGTRLLVL.

Only a few counts were recorded for this clone. The chain recombines TRBV19 with TRBJ1-5, with 8 bases identical to TRBD1. Looked up from germline, CDR1 is LNHDA and CDR2 is SQIVND (reference sequence). With V trimmed by 6 bases and J by 5 bases, 12 bases remained unmatched. The CDR3 has 16 amino acids. CDR3 loop: CASSPDRGLRDQPQHF. DNA for the CDR3: TGTGCCAGTAGCCCCGACAGGGGCCTTAGGGATCAGCCCCAGCATTTT.

This clone occurred a few times. The chain joins TRBV7-2 to TRBJ2-3, with no clear D. The CDR3 sequence is 13 residues long. The germline V gene has CDR1 SGHTA and CDR2 FQGNSA. Trimming took 2 bases from V and 2 from J, leaving 5 bases between them. CDR3 loop: CASSLSATDTQYF. CDR3 sequence (DNA): TGTGCCAGCAGCTTATCGGCCACAGATACGCAGTATTTT.

The J gene is TRBJ2-2, the V gene TRBV6-1; 9 bases fit TRBD1. V dropped 2 bases and J dropped 4; count of bases not matched to a gene: 2. The germline gives CDR1 MNHNS, CDR2 SASEGT. The CDR3 extends over 15 amino acids. This CDR3 is CASSETGGPTGELFF. CDR3 nucleotides: TGTGCCAGCAGTGAAACAGGGGGCCCCACCGGGGAGCTGTTTTTT.

This rearrangement joins TRBV30 to TRBJ1-5; D is possibly TRBD1 (5 bases). Trimming left V 4 bases short and J 6 bases short, with 19 bases between. The CDR3 consists of 15 residues. Germline V gene lookup returns CDR1 GTSNPN and CDR2 SVGIG (reference sequence). Written as DNA, the CDR3 is TGTGCCTGGACCCCTCAGGCGGGAAGGGGTCAGCCCCAGCATTTT. As protein: CAWTPQAGRGQPQHF. The full variable domain, its missing parts supplied by reference TRBV30 and TRBJ1-5, is SQTIHQWPATLVQPVGSPLSLECTVEGTSNPNLYWYRQAAGRGLQLLFYSVGIGQISSEVPQNLSASRPQDRQFILSSKKLLLSDSGFYLCAWTPQAGRGQPQHFGDGTRLSIL.

This clone turned up a few times. The gene calls are TRBV7-2 and TRBJ2-1, with D perhaps assigned TRBD1 or TRBD2 (6 bases each). Trimming took 0 bases from V and 2 from J, leaving 14 bases between them. The CDR3 covers 17 residues. Germline V gene lookup returns CDR1 SGHTA and CDR2 FQGNSA. This CDR3 is CASSLAGGPFAYNEQFF. CDR3 DNA sequence: TGTGCCAGCAGCTTAGCGGGGGGCCCCTTTGCCTACAATGAGCAGTTCTTC.

Of note for this clone: This sample includes further DNA sequences coding for the same CDR3. This chain uses TRBV5-1 with TRBJ1-2, with 9 bases identical to TRBD1. The germline gives CDR1 SGHRS, CDR2 YFSETQ. After removal of 0 bases from V and 5 bases from J, the junction contained 2 bases not matched to a gene. This CDR3 has 14 amino acids. CDR3 sequence: CASSLEGQGYGYTF. The CDR3 bases are TGCGCCAGCAGCTTGGAGGGACAGGGATATGGCTACACCTTC. The variable domain in full, completed from reference TRBV5-1 and TRBJ1-2, reads KAGVTQTPRYLIKTRGQQVTLSCSPISGHRSVSWYQQTPGQGLQFLFEYFSETQRNKGNFPGRFSGRQFSNSRSEMNVSTLELGDSALYLCASSLEGQGYGYTFGSGTRLTVV.

The genes are TRBV11-2 and TRBJ1-4; D call uncertain. The V gene lost 5 bases and the J gene lost 7 bases, with 14 bases spanning the gap. Per germline, CDR1 SGHAT and CDR2 FQNNGV. The CDR3 extends over 14 amino acids. CDR3 nucleotides: TGTGCCAGCAGCCCTGGACTCGAGGGTGAAAAACTGTTTTTT. It yields the protein CASSPGLEGEKLFF.

The chain recombines TRBV5-4 with TRBJ2-1; 7 bases are shared with TRBD1. This CDR3 is 13 amino acids long. The ends lost 4 bases at V and 6 bases at J; junction bases unmatched: 4. Germline V CDR1 and CDR2: SGHNT, YYREEE (reference sequence). The CDR3 sequence is CASSGDRLNEQFF. The CDR3 nucleotides read TGTGCCAGCAGCGGGGACAGACTCAATGAGCAGTTCTTC.

The chain links TRBV30 to TRBJ2-7; weak D call: TRBD1 (6 bases). The V end lost 0 bases, the J end lost 5 bases, and 11 bases lay between the germline ends. There are 13 residues in the CDR3. Germline loops: CDR1 GTSNPN, CDR2 SVGIG (reference sequence). CDR3 in amino acids: CAWSVQGSNEQYF. The DNA for the CDR3 is TGTGCCTGGAGTGTTCAGGGGTCCAACGAGCAGTACTTC.

This clone was seen more than once but under ten times. Other DNA sequences of this sample code for an identical CDR3. This chain connects TRBV5-1 to TRBJ1-5; D gene ambiguous. The V gene's germline CDR1 is SGHRS and CDR2 YFSETQ. The CDR3 spans 13 residues. Trimming took off 0 bases at V and 7 bases at J, with 8 bases between the two ends. CDR3 sequence reads: CASSLGAGQPQHF. The DNA of the CDR3 is TGCGCCAGCAGCTTGGGGGCGGGGCAGCCCCAGCATTTT.

This clone was counted between two and nine times. The J gene is TRBJ2-5, the V gene TRBV19; 7 positions agree with TRBD1. This CDR3 comprises 14 residues. V lost 4 bases and J lost 5; bases outside the gene matches: 7. Germline V gives CDR1 LNHDA, CDR2 SQIVND (reference sequence). CDR3 DNA: TGTGCCAGTAGTACCGCGACAGGGTTGGAGACCCAGTACTTC. Translated, it gives CASSTATGLETQYF.

This clone has a handful of counts. V gene TRBV28 combines with J gene TRBJ2-6; D remains unclear. Trimming shortened V by 4 bases and J by 0 bases, and 4 bases separated the two germline ends. Germline V CDR1 and CDR2: MDHEN, SYDVKM. This CDR3 contains 14 residues. The CDR3 spells CASSWTSGANVLTF. Here the CDR3 DNA reads TGTGCCAGCAGTTGGACCTCTGGGGCCAACGTCCTGACTTTC.

In its sample, this clone was seen a few times. The chain combines TRBV29-1 with TRBJ1-2, with a tentative D call TRBD1 (5 bases). CDR1 is SQVTM and CDR2 is ANQGSEA in the germline V gene. The CDR3 runs to 16 residues. Trimming removed 3 bases at V and 2 bases at J, with 19 bases between. The CDR3 DNA follows: TGCAGCGTTGATTGGTACGGGGCGAGGAGGAACTATGGCTACACCTTC. This encodes CSVDWYGARRNYGYTF.

This clone has just a few counts. The V call is TRBV7-2, the J call TRBJ1-4, with 8 bases identical to TRBD1. V lost 6 bases to trimming and J lost 8 bases; unmatched junction nucleotides: 5. Per the germline V gene, CDR1 is SGHTA and CDR2 is FQGNSA. The CDR3 consists of 13 residues. CDR3 amino acids: CASRGQVGEKLFF. In DNA form, the CDR3 reads TGTGCCAGCAGGGGACAGGTCGGCGAAAAACTGTTTTTT.

The CDR3 nucleotides read TGCGCCAGCAGCCAAGAAAGGGCGGGGGGGTCGTCGGACGAGCAGTACTTC. Its protein product is CASSQERAGGSSDEQYF. The genes are TRBV4-1 and TRBJ2-7; 9 nucleotides match TRBD2. With V trimmed by 0 bases and J by 5 bases, 11 bases remained unmatched. This CDR3 is built from 17 residues. CDR1 is MGHRA and CDR2 is YSYEKL in the germline V gene.

The rearrangement links TRBV14 to TRBJ1-2; 7 bases agree with TRBD1. Germline loops: CDR1 SGHDN, CDR2 FVKESK. The CDR3 is 15 residues long. The V segment lost 5 bases and the J segment 4 bases; nucleotides outside the gene matches: 10. The CDR3, as DNA: TGTGCCAGCAGCGCTGCCGGGACAGCAATCTATGGCTACACCTTC. This encodes CASSAAGTAIYGYTF.

This chain links TRBV23-1 with TRBJ1-5; 12 bases fit TRBD1. TRBV23-1 qualifies as an ORF whose function is uncertain. The ends lost 9 bases at V and 1 base at J; junction bases unmatched: 10. This CDR3 is 17 amino acids long. This CDR3 reads CASTIPGQGASNQPQHF. CDR3 coding DNA: TGCGCCAGTACTATTCCGGGACAGGGGGCAAGCAATCAGCCCCAGCATTTT.

The chain has TRBV7-9 and TRBJ2-3, with 8 bases matching TRBD1. CDR1 is SEHNR and CDR2 is FQNEAQ in the germline V gene (reference sequence). The CDR3 extends over 14 amino acids. V trimming: 8 bases; J trimming: 2 bases; junction bases outside the gene matches: 6. The DNA for the CDR3 is TGTGCCAGCGCCGGGACAGGCCACACAGATACGCAGTATTTT. Translating it yields CASAGTGHTDTQYF.

This chain uses TRBV7-6 with TRBJ1-3; D gene uncertain. CDR1 and CDR2 from the germline V gene are SGHVS and FNYEAQ. Deletions cut 5 bases from V and 9 bases from J, with 17 bases between. The CDR3 loop spans 14 amino acids. The DNA for the CDR3 is TGTGCCAGCAGCCAAACCGGGAGCTACCCCACCATATATTTT. Translating it yields CASSQTGSYPTIYF.